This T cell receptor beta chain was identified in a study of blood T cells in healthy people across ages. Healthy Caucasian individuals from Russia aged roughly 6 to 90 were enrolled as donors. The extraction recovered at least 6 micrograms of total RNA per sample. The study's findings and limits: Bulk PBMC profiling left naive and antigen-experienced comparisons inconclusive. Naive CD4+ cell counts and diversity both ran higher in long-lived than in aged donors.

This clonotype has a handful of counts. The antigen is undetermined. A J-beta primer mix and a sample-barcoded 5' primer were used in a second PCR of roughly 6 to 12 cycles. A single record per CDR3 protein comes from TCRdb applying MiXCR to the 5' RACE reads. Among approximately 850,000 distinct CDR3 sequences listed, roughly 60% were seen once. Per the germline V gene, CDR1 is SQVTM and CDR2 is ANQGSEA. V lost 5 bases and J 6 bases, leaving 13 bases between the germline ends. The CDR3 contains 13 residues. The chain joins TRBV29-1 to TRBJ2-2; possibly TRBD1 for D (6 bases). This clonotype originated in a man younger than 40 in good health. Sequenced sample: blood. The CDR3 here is CSVFITGPGELFF. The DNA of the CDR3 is TGCAGCGTTTTCATCACAGGGCCCGGGGAGCTGTTTTTT.